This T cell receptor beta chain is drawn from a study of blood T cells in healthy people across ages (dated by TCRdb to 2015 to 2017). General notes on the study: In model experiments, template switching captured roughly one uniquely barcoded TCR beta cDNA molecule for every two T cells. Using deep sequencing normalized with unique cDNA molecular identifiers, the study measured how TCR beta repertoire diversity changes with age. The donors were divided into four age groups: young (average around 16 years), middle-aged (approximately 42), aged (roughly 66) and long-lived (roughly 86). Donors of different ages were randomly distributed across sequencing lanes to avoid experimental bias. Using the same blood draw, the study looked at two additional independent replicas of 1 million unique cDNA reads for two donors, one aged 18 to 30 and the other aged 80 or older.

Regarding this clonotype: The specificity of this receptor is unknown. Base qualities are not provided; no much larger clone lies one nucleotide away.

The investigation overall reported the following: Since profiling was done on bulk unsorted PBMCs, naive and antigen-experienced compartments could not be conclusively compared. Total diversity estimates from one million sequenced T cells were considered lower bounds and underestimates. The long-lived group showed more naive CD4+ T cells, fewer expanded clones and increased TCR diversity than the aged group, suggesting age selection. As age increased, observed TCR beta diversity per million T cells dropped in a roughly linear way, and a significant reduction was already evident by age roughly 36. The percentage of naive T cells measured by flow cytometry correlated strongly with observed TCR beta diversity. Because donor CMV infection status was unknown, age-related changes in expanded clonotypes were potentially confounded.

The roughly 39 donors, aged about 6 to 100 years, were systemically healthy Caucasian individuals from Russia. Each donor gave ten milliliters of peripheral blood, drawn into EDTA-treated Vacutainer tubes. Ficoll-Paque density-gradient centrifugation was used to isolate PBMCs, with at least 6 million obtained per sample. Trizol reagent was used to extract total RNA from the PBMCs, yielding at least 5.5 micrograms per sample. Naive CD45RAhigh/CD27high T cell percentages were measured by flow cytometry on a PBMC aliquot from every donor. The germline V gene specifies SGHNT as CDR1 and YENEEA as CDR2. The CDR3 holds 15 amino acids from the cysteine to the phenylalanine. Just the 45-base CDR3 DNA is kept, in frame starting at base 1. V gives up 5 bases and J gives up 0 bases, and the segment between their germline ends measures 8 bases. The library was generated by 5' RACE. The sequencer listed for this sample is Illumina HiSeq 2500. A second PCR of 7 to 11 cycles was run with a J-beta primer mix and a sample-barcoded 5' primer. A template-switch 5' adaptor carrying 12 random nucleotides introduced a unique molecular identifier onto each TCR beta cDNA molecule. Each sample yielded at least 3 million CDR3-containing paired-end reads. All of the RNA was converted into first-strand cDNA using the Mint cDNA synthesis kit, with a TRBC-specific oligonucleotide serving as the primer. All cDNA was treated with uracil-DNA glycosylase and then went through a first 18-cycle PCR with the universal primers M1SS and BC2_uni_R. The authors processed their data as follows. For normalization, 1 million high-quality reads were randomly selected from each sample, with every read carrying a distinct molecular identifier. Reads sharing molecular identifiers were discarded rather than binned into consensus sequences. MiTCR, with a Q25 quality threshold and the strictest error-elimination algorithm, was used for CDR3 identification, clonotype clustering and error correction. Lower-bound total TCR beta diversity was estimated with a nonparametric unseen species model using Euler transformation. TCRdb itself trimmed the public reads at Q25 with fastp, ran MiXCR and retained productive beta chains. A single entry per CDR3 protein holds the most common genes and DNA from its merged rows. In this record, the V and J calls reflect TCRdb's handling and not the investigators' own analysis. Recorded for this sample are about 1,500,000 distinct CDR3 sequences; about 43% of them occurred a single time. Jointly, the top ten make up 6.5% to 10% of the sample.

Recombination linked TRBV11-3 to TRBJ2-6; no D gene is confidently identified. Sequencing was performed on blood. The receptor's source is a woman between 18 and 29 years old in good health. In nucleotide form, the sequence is TGTGCCAGCAGCCCTGGGGACTCTGGGGCCAACGTCCTGACTTTC. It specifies CASSPGDSGANVLTF.